This entry is about one T cell receptor beta chain. TCRdb's copy holds only in-frame clones and misses some; the assay was immunoSEQ multiplex PCR. The sample lists about 36,000 clones; about 80% were seen once. CDR1 and CDR2 (germline): SGHNT, YENEEA. There are 14 residues in the CDR3. Trimming left V 4 bases short and J 6 bases short, with 12 bases between. This sample is part of a study of blood T cell repertoires in COVID-19. On the study more broadly: COVID-19 samples from acute and convalescent phases originated in the United States, Italy and Spain. T cells, B-cell-depleted T cells, or PBMCs supplied cDNA or gDNA.

The chain joins TRBV11-3 to TRBJ2-2; D call uncertain. Sequenced: peripheral blood. This sequence was found in a man aged 55 to 70 with active COVID-19. CDR3 nucleotide sequence: TGTGCCAGCAGCTACACCCCCGCCGCCGGGGAGCTGTTTTTT. The encoded protein is CASSYTPAAGELFF. The full variable domain, rest sourced from reference TRBV11-3 and TRBJ2-2, is EAGVVQSPRYKIIEKKQPVAFWCNPISGHNTLYWYLQNLGQGPELLIRYENEEAVDDSQLPKDRFSAERLKGVDSTLKIQPAELGDSAVYLCASSYTPAAGELFFGEGSRLTVL.